The entry that follows covers one TCR beta chain sequence. CDR1 is SEHNR, CDR2 FQNEAQ, per germline (reference sequence). Between the trimmed V and J ends, which lost 3 bases and 7 bases, there was a span of 7 bases. CDR3 length: 13 residues. In the authors' methods: Estimated nucleated cell counts came from reference gene primer amplification. Measured with immunoSEQ multiplex PCR; TCRdb has only the in-frame clones, and not every one. D and trimming come from the DNA, and the V and J calls and clone size come from that table. Of some 150,000 clones listed, over 75% were seen once; the top ten hold about 8%. Seattle patients were enrolled during active infection and followed longitudinally. This sample is part of a study of blood T cell repertoires in COVID-19. Study background: The samples span acute and convalescent COVID-19 from the United States, Italy and Spain. PBMCs, B-cell-depleted T cells, or T cells were the source of the cDNA or gDNA that made up the material.

The chain carries TRBV7-9 and TRBJ1-6; D is ambiguous. The sequence came from an older woman with COVID-19, enrolled during active disease. Sequencing input: peripheral blood. DNA of the CDR3: TGTGCCAGCAGCTTTACAGACAATTCACCCCTCCACTTT. Its translation: CASSFTDNSPLHF.